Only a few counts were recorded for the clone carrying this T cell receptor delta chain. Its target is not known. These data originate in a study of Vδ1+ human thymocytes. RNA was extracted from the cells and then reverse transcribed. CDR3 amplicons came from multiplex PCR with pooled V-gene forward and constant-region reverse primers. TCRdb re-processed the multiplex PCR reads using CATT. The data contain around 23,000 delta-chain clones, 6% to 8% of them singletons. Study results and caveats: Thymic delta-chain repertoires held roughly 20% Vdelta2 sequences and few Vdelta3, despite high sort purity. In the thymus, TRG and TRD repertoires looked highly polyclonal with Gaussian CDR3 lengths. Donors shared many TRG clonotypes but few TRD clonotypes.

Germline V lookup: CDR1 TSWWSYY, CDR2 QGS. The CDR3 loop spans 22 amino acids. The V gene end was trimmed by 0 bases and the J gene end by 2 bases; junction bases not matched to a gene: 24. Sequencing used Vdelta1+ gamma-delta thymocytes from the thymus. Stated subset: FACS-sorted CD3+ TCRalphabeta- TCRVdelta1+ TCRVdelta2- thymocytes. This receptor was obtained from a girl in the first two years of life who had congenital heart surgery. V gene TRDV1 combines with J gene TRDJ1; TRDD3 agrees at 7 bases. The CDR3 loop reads CALGELRSRPEMNYGGTDKLIF. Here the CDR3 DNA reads TGTGCTCTTGGGGAACTGCGATCCAGGCCTGAGATGAATTATGGGGGAACCGATAAACTCATCTTT.